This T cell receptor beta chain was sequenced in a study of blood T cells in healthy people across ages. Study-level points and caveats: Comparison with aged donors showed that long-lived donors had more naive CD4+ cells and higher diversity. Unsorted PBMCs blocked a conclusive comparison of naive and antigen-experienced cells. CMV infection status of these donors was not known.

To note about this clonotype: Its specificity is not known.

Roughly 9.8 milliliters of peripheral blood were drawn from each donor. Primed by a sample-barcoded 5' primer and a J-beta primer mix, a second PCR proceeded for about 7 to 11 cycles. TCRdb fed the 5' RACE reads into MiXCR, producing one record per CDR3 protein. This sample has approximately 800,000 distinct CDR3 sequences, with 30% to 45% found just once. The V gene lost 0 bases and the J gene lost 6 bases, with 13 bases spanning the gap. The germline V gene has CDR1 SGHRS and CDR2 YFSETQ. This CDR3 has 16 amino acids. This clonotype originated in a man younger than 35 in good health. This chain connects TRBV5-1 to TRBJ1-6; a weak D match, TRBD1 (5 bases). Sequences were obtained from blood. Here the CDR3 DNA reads TGCGCCAGCAGCTTGGATGGGGGAAAAGCTAATTCACCCCTCCACTTT. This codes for CASSLDGGKANSPLHF.